These 9 T cell receptor beta chains originate from one sample sequenced in a study of PD-1 blockade in mismatch repair-deficient tumors. Some clones are missing from TCRdb's copy, which holds only in-frame ones; the method was immunoSEQ multiplex PCR. The sample shows fewer than 100,000 clones, roughly 80% of them seen only once. This specimen was peripheral blood, taken 12 weeks after starting pembrolizumab. All receptors come from an adult with mismatch repair-deficient cancer.

The chain links TRBV27 to TRBJ2-7; 8 bases align to TRBD1. V shed 5 bases, J shed 4 bases, and the junction held 10 bases outside the gene matches. The CDR3 consists of 15 residues. Germline V gene sequence: CDR1 MNHEY, CDR2 SMNVEV (reference sequence). CDR3 nucleotides: TGTGCCAGCAGTCTCCGGGCAGGGGGCTTTTACGAGCAGTACTTC. It encodes CASSLRAGGFYEQYF.

The V gene is TRBV6-5, the J gene TRBJ2-2; 9 bases are shared with TRBD2. Germline V CDR1 and CDR2: MNHEY, SVGAGI. V lost 10 bases to trimming and J lost 6 bases; unmatched junction nucleotides: 9. The CDR3 totals 14 residues. CDR3 in amino acids: CATFSGSGAGELFF. CDR3 nucleotide sequence: TGTGCCACGTTTAGCGGGAGTGGGGCCGGGGAGCTGTTTTTT.

V usage is TRBV10-3 and J usage is TRBJ2-3, with 12 bases fitting TRBD2. This CDR3 is 15 amino acids long. Germline CDR1 reads ENHRY; CDR2 reads SYGVKD. The V and J ends lost 4 bases and 4 bases, in that order; junction bases with no gene match: 3. In DNA, the CDR3 is TGTGCCATCAGTGGGACTAGCGGGAAATCAGATACGCAGTATTTT. It is translated as CAISGTSGKSDTQYF.

The chain uses TRBV11-3 and TRBJ1-1; the D is unclear. Between the trimmed V and J ends, which lost 2 bases and 0 bases, there was a span of 7 bases. Germline-derived CDR1 and CDR2 are SGHNT and YENEEA. The CDR3 totals 14 residues. CDR3 residues: CASSLNTVNTEAFF. The CDR3 DNA is TGTGCCAGCAGCTTAAACACGGTGAACACTGAAGCTTTCTTT.

CDR3 protein: CASSPRPGQGFNEQFF. The CDR3 nucleotides read TGTGCCAGCAGCCCAAGACCGGGACAGGGGTTCAATGAGCAGTTCTTC. The chain has TRBV11-3 and TRBJ2-1, with 10 nucleotides matching TRBD1. Germline values: CDR1 SGHNT, CDR2 YENEEA. Trimming at V came to 5 bases and at J to 6 bases, leaving 10 bases not matched to a gene. This CDR3 contains 16 residues.

V is TRBV4-3 and J is TRBJ1-5; TRBD1 matches 7 bases. The CDR3 spans 15 residues. Germline V CDR1 and CDR2: LGHNA, YSLEER. V shed 4 bases, J shed 5 bases, and the junction held 8 bases outside the gene matches. DNA of the CDR3: TGCGCCAGCAGCCGAAACGACAGGGTGGATCAGCCCCAGCATTTT. Residues: CASSRNDRVDQPQHF.

The chain links TRBV9 to TRBJ1-3, with D possibly being TRBD1 (5 bases). Trimming took 0 bases from V and 2 from J, leaving 9 bases between them. This CDR3 spans 15 amino acids. From germline, CDR1 is SGDLS and CDR2 YYNGEE. The CDR3 spells CASSVAAGTGNTIYF. The CDR3, as DNA: TGTGCCAGCAGCGTAGCGGCAGGGACTGGAAACACCATATATTTT. The complete variable domain, with remaining parts taken from reference TRBV9 and TRBJ1-3, reads DSGVTQTPKHLITATGQRVTLRCSPRSGDLSVYWYQQSLDQGLQFLIQYYNGEERAKGNILERFSAQQFPDLHSELNLSSLELGDSALYFCASSVAAGTGNTIYFGEGSWLTVV.

V gene TRBV12-5 combines with J gene TRBJ1-5, with D possibly TRBD1 on 5 matching bases. The CDR3 is 13 residues long. V lost 6 bases to trimming and J lost 7 bases, with 13 bases between them. Germline V gene sequence: CDR1 LGHNT, CDR2 FRNRAP. The CDR3 spells CASGEGDNQPQHF. CDR3 DNA: TGTGCTAGTGGGGAAGGGGATAACCAGCCCCAGCATTTT.

The chain couples TRBV6-5 to TRBJ1-5; TRBD1 might be the D (5 bases). Trimming pared 8 bases from V and 7 bases from J, leaving 15 bases between. Germline V CDR1 and CDR2: MNHEY, SVGAGI. The CDR3 loop spans 13 amino acids. Here the CDR3 DNA reads TGTGCCAGCGGCTTGATGGGGCGACAGCCCCAGCATTTT. It codes for CASGLMGRQPQHF.